One T cell receptor beta chain is described in this entry. This sample is part of a study of human thymus T cells. TCRdb keeps only in-frame clones here, not all; method: immunoSEQ multiplex PCR. The data hold just over 45,000 clones, with around 93% observed a single time. Germline CDR1 and CDR2: MNHNS and SASEGT. J lost 5 bases, V lost 6 bases, and 6 bases had no gene match. This CDR3 region has 14 residues. Sequencing was done on a sample of blood. This receptor was taken from a girl less than two years old with a congenital heart defect but otherwise immunologically healthy. This chain joins TRBV6-1 and TRBJ1-5; 8 bases are shared with TRBD1. In DNA form, the CDR3 reads TGTGCCAGCAGCGGTGGACAGGGCTATCAGCCCCAGCATTTT. The encoded protein is CASSGGQGYQPQHF.